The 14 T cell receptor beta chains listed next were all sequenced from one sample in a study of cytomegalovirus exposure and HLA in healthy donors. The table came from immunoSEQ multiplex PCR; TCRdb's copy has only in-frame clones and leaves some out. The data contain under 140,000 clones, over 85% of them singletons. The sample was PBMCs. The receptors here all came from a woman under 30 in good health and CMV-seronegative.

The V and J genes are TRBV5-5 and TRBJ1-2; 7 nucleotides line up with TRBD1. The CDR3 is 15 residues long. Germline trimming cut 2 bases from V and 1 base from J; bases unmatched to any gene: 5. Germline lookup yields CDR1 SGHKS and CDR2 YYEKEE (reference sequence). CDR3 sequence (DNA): TGTGCCAGCAGCTTTTTCCAGGGGGTTAACTATGGCTACACCTTC. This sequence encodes CASSFFQGVNYGYTF.

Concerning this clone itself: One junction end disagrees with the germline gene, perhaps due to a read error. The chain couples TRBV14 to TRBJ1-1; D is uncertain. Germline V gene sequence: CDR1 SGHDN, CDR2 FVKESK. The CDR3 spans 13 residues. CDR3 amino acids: CASSQDPRVPAYF. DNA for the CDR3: TGTGCCAGCAGCCAAGACCCACGGGTACCCGCCTACTTT.

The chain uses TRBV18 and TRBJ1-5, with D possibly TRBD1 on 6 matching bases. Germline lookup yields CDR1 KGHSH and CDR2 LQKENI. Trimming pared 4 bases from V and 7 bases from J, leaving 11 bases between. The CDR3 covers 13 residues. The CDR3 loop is CASSLQGSQPQHF. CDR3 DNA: TGTGCCAGCTCACTACAGGGAAGCCAGCCCCAGCATTTT.

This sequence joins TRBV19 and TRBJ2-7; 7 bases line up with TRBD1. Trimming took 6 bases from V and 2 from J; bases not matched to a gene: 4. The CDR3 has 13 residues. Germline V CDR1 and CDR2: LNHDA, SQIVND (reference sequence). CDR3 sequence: CASSLQGAYEQYF. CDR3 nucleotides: TGTGCCAGTAGCCTCCAGGGGGCCTACGAGCAGTACTTC.

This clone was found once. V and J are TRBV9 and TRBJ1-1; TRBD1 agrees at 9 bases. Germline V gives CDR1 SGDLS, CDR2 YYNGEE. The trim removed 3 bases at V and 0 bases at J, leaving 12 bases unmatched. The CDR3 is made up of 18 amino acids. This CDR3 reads CASSGRGQGILVNTEAFF. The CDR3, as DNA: TGTGCCAGCAGCGGGCGAGGACAGGGGATACTTGTGAACACTGAAGCTTTCTTT.

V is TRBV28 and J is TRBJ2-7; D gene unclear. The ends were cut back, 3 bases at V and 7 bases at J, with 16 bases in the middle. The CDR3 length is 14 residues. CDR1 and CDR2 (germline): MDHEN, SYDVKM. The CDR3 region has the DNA TGTGCCAGCAGTTTTGTTCCCCATCTCGGGGAGCAGTACTTC. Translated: CASSFVPHLGEQYF.

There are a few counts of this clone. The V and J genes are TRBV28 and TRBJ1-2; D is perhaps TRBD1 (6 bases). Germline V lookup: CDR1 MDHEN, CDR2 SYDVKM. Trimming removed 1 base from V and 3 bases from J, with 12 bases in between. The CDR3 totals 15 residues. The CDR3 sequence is CASSLSGDAYYGYTF. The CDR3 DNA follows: TGTGCCAGCAGTTTATCAGGGGACGCGTACTATGGCTACACCTTC.

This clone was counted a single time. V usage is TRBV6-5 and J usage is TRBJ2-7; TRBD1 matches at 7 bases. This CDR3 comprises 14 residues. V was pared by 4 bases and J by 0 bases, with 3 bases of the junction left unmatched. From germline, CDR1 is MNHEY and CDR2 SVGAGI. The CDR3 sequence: CASSSGQLSYEQYF. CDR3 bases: TGTGCCAGCAGTTCGGGACAGCTCTCCTACGAGCAGTACTTC.

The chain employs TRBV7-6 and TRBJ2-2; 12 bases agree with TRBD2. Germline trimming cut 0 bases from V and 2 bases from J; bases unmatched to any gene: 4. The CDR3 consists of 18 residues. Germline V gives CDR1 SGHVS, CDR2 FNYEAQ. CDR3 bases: TGTGCCAGCAGCTTAGCGCTTGGACTAGCGGGAAACACCGGGGAGCTGTTTTTT. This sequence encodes CASSLALGLAGNTGELFF.

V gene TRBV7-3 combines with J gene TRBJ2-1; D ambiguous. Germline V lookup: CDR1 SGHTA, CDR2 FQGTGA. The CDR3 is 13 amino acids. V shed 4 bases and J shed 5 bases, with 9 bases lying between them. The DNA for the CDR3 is TGTGCCAGCAGCTGGTCCCACAACAATGAGCAGTTCTTC. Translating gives CASSWSHNNEQFF.

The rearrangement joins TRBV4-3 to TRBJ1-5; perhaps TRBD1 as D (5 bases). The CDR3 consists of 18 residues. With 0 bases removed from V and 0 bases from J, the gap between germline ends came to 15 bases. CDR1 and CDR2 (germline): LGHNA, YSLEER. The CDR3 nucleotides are TGCGCCAGCAGCCAAGATCCGACAGCCTCTTATAGCAATCAGCCCCAGCATTTT. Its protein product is CASSQDPTASYSNQPQHF.

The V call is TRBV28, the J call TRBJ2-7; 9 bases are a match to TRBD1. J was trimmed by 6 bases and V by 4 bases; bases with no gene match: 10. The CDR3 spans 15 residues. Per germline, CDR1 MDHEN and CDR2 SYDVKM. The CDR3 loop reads CASSSAQQGAGEQYF. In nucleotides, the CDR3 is TGTGCCAGCAGTTCCGCCCAACAGGGGGCGGGCGAGCAGTACTTC.

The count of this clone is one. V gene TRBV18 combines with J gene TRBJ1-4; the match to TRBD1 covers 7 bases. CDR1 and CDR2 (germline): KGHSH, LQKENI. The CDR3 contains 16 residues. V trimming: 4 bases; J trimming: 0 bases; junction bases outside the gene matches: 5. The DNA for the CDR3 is TGTGCCAGCTCACGATACGGACAGGCAACTAATGAAAAACTGTTTTTT. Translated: CASSRYGQATNEKLFF.

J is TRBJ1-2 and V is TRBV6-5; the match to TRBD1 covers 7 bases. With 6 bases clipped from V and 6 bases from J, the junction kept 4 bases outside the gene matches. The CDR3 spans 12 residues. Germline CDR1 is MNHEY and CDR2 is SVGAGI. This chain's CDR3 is CASRSGGNGYTF. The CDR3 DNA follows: TGTGCCAGCAGGTCAGGGGGTAATGGCTACACCTTC.